A single sample is the source of the 20 T cell receptor beta chains below, sequenced in a study of blood T cells in healthy people across ages. The second PCR ran about 6 to 11 cycles with a sample-barcoded 5' primer and J-beta primers. One entry per CDR3 protein results from TCRdb running MiXCR on the 5' RACE reads. The profile covers roughly 1 million distinct CDR3 sequences, with around 27% appearing a single time and approximately 0.79% taken by the ten largest. These same data were also listed under a study on T cells of mothers and their children.

The sample consisted of blood. These receptors were collected from a girl aged 2 to 9 in good health.

The chain is built from TRBV5-1 and TRBJ2-5; TRBD1 aligns across 8 bases. V was pared by 5 bases and J by 9 bases, with 12 bases of the junction left unmatched. The V gene's germline CDR1 is SGHRS and CDR2 YFSETQ. The CDR3 totals 14 residues. The CDR3 DNA follows: TGCGCCAGCAGAACTACAGGGGGTGGAGGGCCCCAGTACTTC. Its translation is CASRTTGGGGPQYF. Looking up the rest from reference TRBV5-1 and TRBJ2-5 gives the full variable domain: KAGVTQTPRYLIKTRGQQVTLSCSPISGHRSVSWYQQTPGQGLQFLFEYFSETQRNKGNFPGRFSGRQFSNSRSEMNVSTLELGDSALYLCASRTTGGGGPQYFGPGTRLLVL.

The chain is built from TRBV11-2 and TRBJ2-3; D assignment may be TRBD1 or TRBD2 (5 bases each). This CDR3 has 16 amino acids. Germline CDR1 SGHAT, CDR2 FQNNGV. Deletions cut 1 base from V and 1 base from J, with 12 bases between. CDR3 amino acids: CASSLGHGAGTDTQYF. The DNA of the CDR3 is TGTGCCAGCAGCTTAGGGCACGGGGCTGGCACAGATACGCAGTATTTT.

The rearrangement joins TRBV4-3 to TRBJ2-5, with 7 bases fitting TRBD2. Matching the DNA end better, TRBJ2-7 makes the J call doubtful. This CDR3 is built from 14 residues. Germline values: CDR1 LGHNA, CDR2 YSLEER. CDR3 protein: CASSHGLESYEQYF. The CDR3 DNA is TGCGCCAGCAGCCACGGACTAGAATCCTACGAGCAGTACTTC.

This clonotype was observed a handful of times. This rearrangement joins TRBV3-1 to TRBJ1-4, with D possibly matching TRBD1 (5 bases). Trimming removed 2 bases from V and 1 base from J, with 8 bases in between. The germline CDR1 and CDR2 sequences are LGHDT and YNNKEL (reference sequence). The CDR3 has 15 residues. CDR3 nucleotides: TGTGCCAGCAGCCAACGCAGGGAAACTAATGAAAAACTGTTTTTT. Protein: CASSQRRETNEKLFF.

This clonotype was picked up a small number of times. The chain recombines TRBV12-3 or TRBV12-4 with TRBJ1-1; D not certain. This CDR3 spans 12 amino acids. V gave up 3 bases and J gave up 0 bases, with 2 bases separating them. In nucleotides, the CDR3 is TGTGCCAGCAGTTTCGTGAACACTGAAGCTTTCTTT. Its translation is CASSFVNTEAFF.

The chain has TRBV20-1 and TRBJ2-1; D gene uncertain. The CDR3 is 16 amino acids. Germline lookup yields CDR1 DFQATT and CDR2 SNEGSKA (reference sequence). V lost 0 bases and J 0 bases, leaving 12 bases between the germline ends. The CDR3 protein is CSARDLGRSSYNEQFF. In DNA, the CDR3 is TGCAGTGCTAGAGATCTAGGCCGAAGCTCCTACAATGAGCAGTTCTTC.

CDR3 sequence: CASSLIAGNQETQYF. The CDR3 region has the DNA TGTGCCAGCAGCTTAATCGCGGGAAACCAAGAGACCCAGTACTTC. This rearrangement joins TRBV7-3 to TRBJ2-5, with D perhaps matching TRBD2 (6 bases). CDR1 is SGHTA, CDR2 FQGTGA, per germline. V lost 1 base to trimming and J lost 0 bases, with 9 bases between them. This CDR3 is built from 15 residues.

The chain links TRBV25-1 to TRBJ2-3, with D unclear. V was clipped by 2 bases and J by 7 bases, with 22 bases between them. Per germline, CDR1 MGHDK and CDR2 SYGVNS. This CDR3 region has 17 residues. The CDR3 region has the DNA TGTGCCAGCAGTGAAGCCCTGGGCCCCTTATCTCCGTATACGCAGTATTTT. Its translation: CASSEALGPLSPYTQYF. Full variable domain (rest looked up from reference TRBV25-1 and TRBJ2-3): EADIYQTPRYLVIGTGKKITLECSQTMGHDKMYWYQQDPGMELHLIHYSYGVNSTEKGDLSSESTVSRIRTEHFPLTLESARPSHTSQYLCASSEALGPLSPYTQYFGPGTRLTVL.

There are a few counts of this clonotype. The V call is TRBV6-1, the J call TRBJ2-5; D gene ambiguous. Judging by the DNA end, TRBJ2-7 fits better; the J call may be wrong. CDR1 MNHNS and CDR2 SASEGT come from the germline V gene. This CDR3 has 15 amino acids. The CDR3: CASSGPRVPYYEQYF. The CDR3 bases are TGTGCCAGCAGTGGACCACGGGTCCCCTACTACGAGCAGTACTTC.

This clonotype was seen only a few times. The V and J genes are TRBV12-3 or TRBV12-4 and TRBJ1-2; D may be TRBD1 (6 bases). The CDR3 covers 13 residues. V lost 5 bases, J lost 3 bases, and 10 bases lay in between. CDR3 sequence reads: CASSGTRYYGYTF. The CDR3 nucleotides are TGTGCCAGCAGTGGGACACGCTACTATGGCTACACCTTC.

This chain uses TRBV29-1 with TRBJ2-7, with 10 bases matching TRBD2. With 4 bases clipped from V and 3 bases from J, the junction kept 6 bases outside the gene matches. Germline V CDR1 and CDR2: SQVTM, ANQGSEA. This CDR3 is 14 amino acids long. CDR3 DNA: TGCAGCGTTGCGTCGGCTAGCGGGAGCTACGAGCAGTACTTC. This sequence encodes CSVASASGSYEQYF.

This clonotype has just a few counts. The chain links TRBV24-1 to TRBJ2-5; perhaps TRBD2 as D (6 bases). The CDR3 is made up of 14 amino acids. Per the germline V gene, CDR1 is KGHDR and CDR2 is SFDVKD. V shed 0 bases and J shed 7 bases, with 11 bases lying between them. Written as DNA, the CDR3 is TGTGCCACCAGTGATTTGCCGATGGGAGGGACCCAGTACTTC. Its protein product is CATSDLPMGGTQYF.

Details on this clonotype: At one of its ends the junction is not consistent with the germline gene, which may arise from a read error. V gene TRBV5-6 combines with J gene TRBJ2-1, with TRBD1 matching 9 bases. The CDR3 loop spans 13 amino acids. Germline V gene sequence: CDR1 SGHDT, CDR2 YYEEEE. The CDR3 protein is CASSFRIPGTGNF. CDR3 nucleotides: TGTGCCAGCAGCTTCCGAATTCCTGGGACAGGGAACTTC.

This clonotype was observed at least ten times. The J gene is TRBJ1-1, the V gene TRBV7-2; D might be TRBD1 (5 bases). Trimming took 1 base from V and 5 from J, leaving 11 bases between them. Germline V gene lookup returns CDR1 SGHTA and CDR2 FQGNSA. CDR3 size: 14 residues. In nucleotides, the CDR3 is TGTGCCAGCAGCTTAGGAGGGGTCGGGACTGAAGCTTTCTTT. Its protein is CASSLGGVGTEAFF.

This clonotype was counted a few times. The rearrangement uses TRBV7-3 and TRBJ1-2; weak D call: TRBD1 (5 bases). V was shortened by 4 bases and J by 4 bases, with 10 bases between the two germline ends. This CDR3 comprises 13 residues. Germline V gene lookup returns CDR1 SGHTA and CDR2 FQGTGA. The CDR3 DNA reads as TGTGCCAGCAGCTGGGGCCCTTCCTATGGCTACACCTTC. It is translated as CASSWGPSYGYTF.

The table lists this clonotype with a count of one. The chain is built from TRBV27 and TRBJ2-7; D might be TRBD2 (5 bases). Trimming cost V 6 bases and J 1 base, with 13 bases left between them. The CDR3 has 14 residues. The V gene's germline CDR1 is MNHEY and CDR2 SMNVEV (reference sequence). CDR3 bases: TGTGCCAGCAGGAGAGCGGAAGTATCCTACGAGCAGTACTTC. Amino acids: CASRRAEVSYEQYF.

The chain has TRBV21-1 and TRBJ2-7; whether TRBD2, the table's D call, matches the DNA was not checked. The better agreement between TRBJ2-1 and the DNA end casts doubt on the J call. TRBV21-1 is assigned pseudogene status. This CDR3 region has 18 residues. CDR3 in DNA: TGTGCCAGCAGCAAAGGAAAGAGCGGGGGGCAATCTAACAATGAGCAGTTCTTC. Translating gives CASSKGKSGGQSNNEQFF.

The chain employs TRBV6-5 and TRBJ2-5; TRBD2 matches at 7 bases. The DNA end is more similar to TRBJ2-1, so the J call may be wrong. The CDR3 extends over 14 amino acids. In germline, CDR1 is MNHEY, CDR2 SVGAGI. Here the CDR3 DNA reads TGTGCCAGCAGTTTGCTCAGACTAGCAAAAGAGCAGTTCTTC. Its protein product is CASSLLRLAKEQFF.

V and J are TRBV28 and TRBJ1-6; D uncertain. V dropped 4 bases and J dropped 7 bases, with 5 bases sitting between them. The CDR3 consists of 12 residues. Germline V CDR1 and CDR2: MDHEN, SYDVKM. CDR3 nucleotides: TGTGCCAGCAGTTCCCGCAATTCACCCCTCCACTTT. It translates to CASSSRNSPLHF.

This clonotype was detected a few times. The V gene is TRBV20-1, the J gene TRBJ2-6; possible D gene TRBD2, 7 bases. Germline V CDR1 and CDR2: DFQATT, SNEGSKA (reference sequence). This CDR3 contains 14 residues. V lost 6 bases and J 4 bases, leaving 13 bases between the germline ends. The CDR3 sequence is CSAVGGAGANVLTF. Here the CDR3 DNA reads TGCAGTGCCGTGGGGGGGGCCGGGGCCAACGTCCTGACTTTC.